A single sample is the source of the 16 T cell receptor beta chains below, sequenced in a study of cytomegalovirus exposure and HLA in healthy donors. Both 60 Vbeta primers and 13 Jbeta primers went into the PCR. The repertoire was sequenced with immunoSEQ multiplex PCR; TCRdb's copy has only in-frame clones and lacks some. The table shows 150,000 to 200,000 clones, with over 60% occurring only once. Sequenced input: PBMCs. These receptors were taken from a woman between 45 and 60 years old in good health and CMV-seronegative.

Note on this clone: The sample holds other DNA sequences that translate to the same CDR3. This chain uses TRBV9 with TRBJ1-2; TRBD1 agrees at 8 bases. Germline CDR1 SGDLS, CDR2 YYNGEE. With 0 bases clipped from V and 2 bases from J, the junction kept 0 bases outside the gene matches. The length of the CDR3 is 14 residues. This CDR3 is CASSVGTGNYGYTF. The CDR3 DNA reads TGTGCCAGCAGCGTAGGGACAGGGAACTATGGCTACACCTTC. The entire variable domain, with the rest obtained from reference TRBV9 and TRBJ1-2, is as follows: DSGVTQTPKHLITATGQRVTLRCSPRSGDLSVYWYQQSLDQGLQFLIQYYNGEERAKGNILERFSAQQFPDLHSELNLSSLELGDSALYFCASSVGTGNYGYTFGSGTRLTVV.

The rearrangement uses TRBV28 and TRBJ2-6, with 8 bases matching TRBD1. The germline gives CDR1 MDHEN, CDR2 SYDVKM. Unmatched junction bases numbered 3, after V lost 6 bases and J lost 2 bases. This CDR3 spans 15 amino acids. The CDR3 sequence is CASSPGGPGANVLTF. Written as DNA, the CDR3 is TGTGCCAGCAGCCCAGGGGGCCCTGGGGCCAACGTCCTGACTTTC.

The chain uses TRBV6-4 and TRBJ2-1, with D perhaps matching TRBD1 (5 bases). This CDR3 contains 17 residues. V gave up 7 bases and J gave up 8 bases, with 27 bases separating them. Germline V gene data show CDR1 as MRHNA and CDR2 as SNTAGT. The CDR3 coding sequence is TGTGCCAGCACCCCACCGGGCAGGGTGAAATTGTCCGATGAGCAGTTCTTC. This encodes CASTPPGRVKLSDEQFF.

The CDR3 protein is CASSGPLLANEQFF. The CDR3 DNA reads TGTGCCAGCAGCGGCCCCTTGTTGGCCAATGAGCAGTTCTTC. The rearrangement joins TRBV7-6 to TRBJ2-1; D ambiguous. V lost 5 bases and J lost 6, with 14 bases in between. CDR1 SGHVS and CDR2 FNYEAQ come from the germline V gene. The CDR3 has 14 residues.

The chain recombines TRBV6-6 with TRBJ1-1, with D tentatively TRBD1 (6 bases). This CDR3 spans 12 amino acids. The germline CDR1 and CDR2 sequences are MNHNY and SVGAGI (reference sequence). V was shortened by 5 bases and J by 8 bases, with 12 bases between the two germline ends. CDR3 sequence reads: CASSPLGTEAFF. CDR3 nucleotides: TGTGCCAGCAGTCCCCTGGGGACAGAAGCTTTCTTT.

The chain is built from TRBV6-4 and TRBJ2-3, with 9 nucleotides matching TRBD2. The CDR3 is 16 residues long. The V and J ends lost 6 bases and 6 bases, in that order; junction bases with no gene match: 13. Germline-derived CDR1 and CDR2 are MRHNA and SNTAGT. The CDR3: CASRASGAGGVDTQYF. The CDR3 DNA follows: TGTGCCAGCAGGGCCTCCGGAGCGGGGGGAGTTGATACGCAGTATTTT.

There are a few counts of this clone. CDR3 loop: CASSELGAGRNTIYF. The CDR3 bases are TGTGCCAGCAGTGAATTAGGGGCAGGCAGAAACACCATATATTTT. This chain links TRBV25-1 with TRBJ1-3, with D maybe TRBD1 (5 bases). The CDR3 is 15 amino acids. Germline V gene data show CDR1 as MGHDK and CDR2 as SYGVNS. V shed 1 base and J shed 5 bases, with 12 bases lying between them. The whole variable domain, filled in from reference TRBV25-1 and TRBJ1-3, reads EADIYQTPRYLVIGTGKKITLECSQTMGHDKMYWYQQDPGMELHLIHYSYGVNSTEKGDLSSESTVSRIRTEHFPLTLESARPSHTSQYLCASSELGAGRNTIYFGEGSWLTVV.

CDR3 sequence (DNA): TGTGCCAGCAGCTTGGCCTTGGGCAGCAACACTGAAGCTTTCTTT. Translated: CASSLALGSNTEAFF. V usage is TRBV7-8 and J usage is TRBJ1-1; D is unresolved. The length of the CDR3 is 15 residues. Trimming pared 3 bases from V and 2 bases from J, leaving 13 bases between. CDR1 is SGHVS, CDR2 FQNEAQ, per germline. Full variable domain (missing parts from reference TRBV7-8 and TRBJ1-1): GAGVSQSPRYKVAKRGQDVALRCDPISGHVSLFWYQQALGQGPEFLTYFQNEAQLDKSGLPSDRFFAERPEGSVSTLKIQRTQQEDSAVYLCASSLALGSNTEAFFGQGTRLTVV.

The rearrangement joins TRBV10-3 to TRBJ2-3; 9 bases fit TRBD1. There are 16 residues in the CDR3. V lost 9 bases and J lost 2; bases outside the gene matches: 12. The germline V gene encodes CDR1 ENHRY and CDR2 SYGVKD. The CDR3 sequence: CAIDSGTGSTTDTQYF. Here the CDR3 DNA reads TGTGCCATTGACTCCGGGACAGGGTCAACCACAGATACGCAGTATTTT.

The chain employs TRBV10-3 and TRBJ2-3; 11 bases align to TRBD2. This CDR3 is 15 amino acids long. Trimming removed 4 bases from V and 4 bases from J; junction bases left unmatched: 4. Germline lookup yields CDR1 ENHRY and CDR2 SYGVKD. CDR3 region: CAISGLAGGPDTQYF. Here the CDR3 DNA reads TGTGCCATCAGTGGTTTAGCGGGAGGGCCAGATACGCAGTATTTT.

The chain is built from TRBV7-2 and TRBJ1-2; tentative D call: TRBD1 (5 bases). V lost 1 base and J 8 bases, leaving 17 bases between the germline ends. This CDR3 region has 15 residues. CDR1 SGHTA and CDR2 FQGNSA come from the germline V gene. CDR3 sequence reads: CASSLVGGGRRGYTF. The CDR3, as DNA: TGTGCCAGCAGCTTAGTCGGGGGGGGACGAAGAGGCTACACCTTC. The full variable domain, in which reference TRBV7-2 and TRBJ1-2 provide the parts outside the CDR3, is GAGVSQSPSNKVTEKGKDVELRCDPISGHTALYWYRQSLGQGLEFLIYFQGNSAPDKSGLPSDRFSAERTGGSVSTLTIQRTQQEDSAVYLCASSLVGGGRRGYTFGSGTRLTVV.

This rearrangement joins TRBV28 to TRBJ1-4; TRBD1 might be the D (5 bases). Germline V CDR1 and CDR2: MDHEN, SYDVKM. The CDR3 spans 17 residues. The germline V and J ends were trimmed by 5 bases and 0 bases, with 16 bases remaining between them. The CDR3 sequence: CASSPTGYPSTNEKLFF. The CDR3 DNA reads as TGTGCCAGCAGTCCTACAGGTTATCCTTCAACTAATGAAAAACTGTTTTTT.

V gene TRBV28 combines with J gene TRBJ2-1; 8 nucleotides line up with TRBD2. V gave up 3 bases and J gave up 6 bases; unmatched junction bases: 10. Germline V CDR1 and CDR2: MDHEN, SYDVKM. The CDR3 spans 16 residues. The chain's CDR3 is CASSFPEREQSNEQFF. Written as DNA, the CDR3 is TGTGCCAGCAGTTTTCCGGAGCGGGAGCAGTCCAATGAGCAGTTCTTC.

This sequence joins TRBV15 and TRBJ1-5; TRBD1 might be the D (5 bases). Germline CDR1 and CDR2: LNHNV and YYDKDF (reference sequence). The CDR3 covers 14 residues. V was pared by 5 bases and J by 7 bases, with 15 bases between. CDR3 region: CATSFRGDRQPQHF. The CDR3 DNA is TGTGCCACCAGCTTCCGGGGGGACCGACAGCCCCAGCATTTT.

The CDR3, as DNA: TGTGCCAGCAGCTTAGCGCGACAGGGAGATGAAAAACTGTTTTTT. As protein: CASSLARQGDEKLFF. This sequence joins TRBV7-2 and TRBJ1-4; 7 bases are a match to TRBD1. The CDR3 covers 15 residues. Trimming cost V 0 bases and J 6 bases; bases outside gene matches: 4. Germline loops: CDR1 SGHTA, CDR2 FQGNSA.

This clone was picked up a small number of times. The chain has TRBV28 and TRBJ1-5; the match to TRBD1 covers 10 bases. Germline V gene sequence: CDR1 MDHEN, CDR2 SYDVKM. The CDR3 totals 17 residues. Losses at the gene ends were 6 bases for V and 3 bases for J; bases not matched to a gene: 11. The CDR3 DNA reads TGTGCCAGCAGGCCAGCCGGGACAGGGGCAGCCAATCAGCCCCAGCATTTT. This encodes CASRPAGTGAANQPQHF.